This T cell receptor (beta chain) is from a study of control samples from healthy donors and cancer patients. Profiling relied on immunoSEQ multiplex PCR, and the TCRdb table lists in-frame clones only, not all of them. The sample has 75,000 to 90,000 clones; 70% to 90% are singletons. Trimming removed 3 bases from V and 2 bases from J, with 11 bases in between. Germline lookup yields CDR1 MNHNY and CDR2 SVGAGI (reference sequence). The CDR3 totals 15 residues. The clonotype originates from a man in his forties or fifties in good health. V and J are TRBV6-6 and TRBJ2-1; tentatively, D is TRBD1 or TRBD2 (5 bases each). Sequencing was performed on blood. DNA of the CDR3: TGTGCCAGCAGTTATGGGCAGGGACCCTACAATGAGCAGTTCTTC. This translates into CASSYGQGPYNEQFF.